The present T cell receptor beta chain was sequenced within a study of vaccination and CD4 T cells after COVID-19. Whole-study context: With a range of 35 to 161, the median interval from diagnosis to drawing post-COVID samples was 90 to 120 days.

With V trimmed by 5 bases and J by 1 base, 3 bases remained unmatched. The V gene's germline CDR1 is SGHNT and CDR2 YENEEA. The length of the CDR3 is 15 residues. On this clonotype itself: Its antigen is not known.

Treatment denoted: roughly nine-day PBMC culture with coronavirus spike peptide pools or control peptides (ViraFEST assay). Peptide-pool expansion of antigen-specific T cells preceded TCR sequencing in ViraFEST. Oncomine TCR Beta short-read sequencing was applied to DNA from cultured CD4+ T cells. TCRdb recomputed calls from the PCR reads with MiXCR, one row per CDR3 protein. This table holds about 25,000 distinct CDR3 sequences, 45% to 50% found once. This TCR was recovered from a human donor who had recovered from COVID-19. V gene TRBV11-3 combines with J gene TRBJ1-5, with 9 bases matching TRBD1. Source material: CD4+ T cells from blood, cultured in vitro. The CDR3 DNA reads TGTGCCAGCAGCCCGGGACAGGGAAGCAATCAGCCCCAGCATTTT. Translation gives CASSPGQGSNQPQHF.